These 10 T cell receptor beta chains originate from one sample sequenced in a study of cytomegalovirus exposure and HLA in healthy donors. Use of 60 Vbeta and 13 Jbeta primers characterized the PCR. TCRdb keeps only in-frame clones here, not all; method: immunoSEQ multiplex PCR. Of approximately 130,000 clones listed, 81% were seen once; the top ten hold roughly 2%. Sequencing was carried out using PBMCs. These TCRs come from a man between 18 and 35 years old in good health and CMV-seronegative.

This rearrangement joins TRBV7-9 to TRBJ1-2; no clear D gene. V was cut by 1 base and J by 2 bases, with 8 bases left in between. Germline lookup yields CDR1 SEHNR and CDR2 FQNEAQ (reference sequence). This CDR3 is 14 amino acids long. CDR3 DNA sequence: TGTGCCAGCAGCTTAGTTTCGGGGAACTATGGCTACACCTTC. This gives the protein CASSLVSGNYGYTF.

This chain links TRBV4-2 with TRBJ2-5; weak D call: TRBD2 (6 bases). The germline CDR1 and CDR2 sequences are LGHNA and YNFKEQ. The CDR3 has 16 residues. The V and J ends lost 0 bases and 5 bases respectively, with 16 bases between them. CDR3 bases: TGTGCCAGCAGCCAAGATCCCAGCCGGGGGAAGGAGACCCAGTACTTC. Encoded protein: CASSQDPSRGKETQYF.

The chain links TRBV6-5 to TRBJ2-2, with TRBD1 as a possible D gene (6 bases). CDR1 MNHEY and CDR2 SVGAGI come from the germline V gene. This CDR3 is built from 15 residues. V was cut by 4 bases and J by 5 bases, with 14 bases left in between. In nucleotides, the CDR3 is TGTGCCAGCAGTTTCTCCAGGGGTTATACCGGGGAGCTGTTTTTT. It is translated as CASSFSRGYTGELFF.

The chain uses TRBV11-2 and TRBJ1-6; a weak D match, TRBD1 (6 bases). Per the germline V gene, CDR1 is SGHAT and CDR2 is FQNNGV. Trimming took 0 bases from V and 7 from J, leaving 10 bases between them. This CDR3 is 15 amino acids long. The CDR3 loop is CASSLDRGANSPLHF. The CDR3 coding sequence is TGTGCCAGCAGCTTAGACAGGGGAGCAAATTCACCCCTCCACTTT.

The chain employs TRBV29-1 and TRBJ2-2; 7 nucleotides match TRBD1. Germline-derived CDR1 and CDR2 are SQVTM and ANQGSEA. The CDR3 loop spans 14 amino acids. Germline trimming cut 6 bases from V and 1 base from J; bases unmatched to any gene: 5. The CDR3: CSVTGQMNTGELFF. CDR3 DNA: TGCAGCGTGACGGGACAGATGAACACCGGGGAGCTGTTTTTT.

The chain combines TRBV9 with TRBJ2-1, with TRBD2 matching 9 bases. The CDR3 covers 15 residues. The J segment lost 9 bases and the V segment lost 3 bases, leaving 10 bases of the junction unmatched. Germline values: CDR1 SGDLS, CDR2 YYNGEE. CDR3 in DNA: TGTGCCAGCAGCGCATTAGCGGGGGCCGGGCGTGAGCAGTTCTTC. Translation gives CASSALAGAGREQFF.

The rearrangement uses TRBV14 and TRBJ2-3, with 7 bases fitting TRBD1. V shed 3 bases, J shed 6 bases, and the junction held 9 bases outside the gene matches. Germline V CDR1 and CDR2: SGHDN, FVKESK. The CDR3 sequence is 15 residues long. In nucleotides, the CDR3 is TGTGCCAGCAGCCAGACAGGGTTATCTTGGGATACGCAGTATTTT. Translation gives CASSQTGLSWDTQYF.

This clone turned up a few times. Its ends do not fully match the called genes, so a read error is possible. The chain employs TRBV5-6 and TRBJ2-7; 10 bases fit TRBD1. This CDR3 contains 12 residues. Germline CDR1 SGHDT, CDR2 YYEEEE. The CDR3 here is CASSLVGTGENF. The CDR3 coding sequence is TGTGCCAGCAGCCTTGTCGGGACAGGGGAGAACTTC. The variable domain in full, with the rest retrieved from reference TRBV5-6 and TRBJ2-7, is DAGVTQSPTHLIKTRGQQVTLRCSPKSGHDTVSWYQQALGQGPQFIFQYYEEEERQRGNFPDRFSGHQFPNYSSELNVNALLLGDSALYLCASSLVGTGENFGPGTRLTVT.

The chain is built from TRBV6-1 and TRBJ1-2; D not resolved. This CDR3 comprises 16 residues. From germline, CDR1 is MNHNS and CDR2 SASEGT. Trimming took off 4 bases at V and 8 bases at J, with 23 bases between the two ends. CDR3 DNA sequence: TGTGCCAGCAGTGTCCTCATCGGCTCGGGCGGGAGCGGCTACACCTTC. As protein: CASSVLIGSGGSGYTF.

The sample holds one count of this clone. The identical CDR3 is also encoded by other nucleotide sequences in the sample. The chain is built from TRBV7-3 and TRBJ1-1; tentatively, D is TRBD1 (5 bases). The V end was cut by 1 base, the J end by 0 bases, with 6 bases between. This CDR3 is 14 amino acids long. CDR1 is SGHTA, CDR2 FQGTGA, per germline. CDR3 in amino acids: CASSLNRMNTEAFF. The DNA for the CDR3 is TGTGCCAGCAGCTTAAACAGGATGAACACTGAAGCTTTCTTT.